This is a list of T cell receptor beta chains from one sample in a study of T cells in Graves' hyperthyroidism and ophthalmopathy. TCRdb called the multiplex PCR reads again in MiXCR, with one record for every CDR3 protein. The data contain some 460,000 distinct CDR3 sequences, 15% to 18% of them seen just once; the ten biggest clones take up 11% to 15%. Input material: blood. These receptor sequences come from a woman aged 18 to 35 with Graves' hyperthyroidism. Both conserved end residues are part of each CDR3. The D gene is left open where the match is weak. Expanded clones are given a class, and other clones once, few, many or no size at all.

v_call: TRBV7-2; d_call: .; cdr3_length: 14; clone_size: .; j_call: TRBJ2-7; cdr3_nt: TGTGCCAGCAGCTTAACCGGGGGCTACTACGAGCAGTACTTC; cdr3_aa: CASSLTGGYYEQYF
v_call: TRBV27; d_call: .; cdr3_length: 16; clone_size: many; j_call: TRBJ1-5; cdr3_nt: TGTGCCAGCAGTTTAACTTCAGGGCTGAGCAATCAGCCCCAGCATTTT; cdr3_aa: CASSLTSGLSNQPQHF
v_call: TRBV12-3/TRBV12-4; d_call: .; cdr3_length: 14; clone_size: many; j_call: TRBJ1-1; cdr3_nt: TGTGCCAGCAGTATAGAGGGGGAGGGCACTGAAGCTTTCTTT; cdr3_aa: CASSIEGEGTEAFF
v_call: TRBV12-3/TRBV12-4; d_call: .; cdr3_length: 14; clone_size: many; j_call: TRBJ2-3; cdr3_nt: TGTGCCAGCAGACCAGGGTACCTCACAGATACGCAGTATTTT; cdr3_aa: CASRPGYLTDTQYF
v_call: TRBV15; d_call: .; cdr3_length: 12; clone_size: .; j_call: TRBJ2-7; cdr3_nt: TGTGCCACCAGCAGAGCCTACTACGAGCAGTACTTC; cdr3_aa: CATSRAYYEQYF
v_call: TRBV6-5; d_call: .; cdr3_length: 12; clone_size: many; j_call: TRBJ2-7; cdr3_nt: TGTGCCAGCAGTTACTCGATCGACGAGCAGTACTTC; cdr3_aa: CASSYSIDEQYF
v_call: TRBV9; d_call: TRBD2; cdr3_length: 14; clone_size: few; j_call: TRBJ2-7; cdr3_nt: TGTGCCAGCAGCGTATCGGGAGGGCCCTACGAGCAGTACTTC; cdr3_aa: CASSVSGGPYEQYF
v_call: TRBV10-3; d_call: TRBD1; cdr3_length: 15; clone_size: few; j_call: TRBJ1-5; cdr3_nt: TGTGCCATCAGTGGGGGACAGGGGGCCAATCAGCCCCAGCATTTT; cdr3_aa: CAISGGQGANQPQHF
v_call: TRBV3-1; d_call: .; cdr3_length: 13; clone_size: many; j_call: TRBJ2-1; cdr3_nt: TGTGCCAGCAGCCCACGGAGGGCCTTATTCCAGTTCTTC; cdr3_aa: CASSPRRALFQFF
v_call: TRBV11-2; d_call: .; cdr3_length: 16; clone_size: many; j_call: TRBJ2-5; cdr3_nt: TGTGCCAGCAGCCACCCCACGGGGCCATTTCAAGAGACCCAGTACTTC; cdr3_aa: CASSHPTGPFQETQYF
v_call: TRBV7-2; d_call: TRBD1; cdr3_length: 15; clone_size: .; j_call: TRBJ2-3; cdr3_nt: TGTGCCAGCAGCTTAGGGACAGGGGGCGGAGATACGCAGTATTTT; cdr3_aa: CASSLGTGGGDTQYF
v_call: TRBV7-9; d_call: .; cdr3_length: 12; clone_size: many; j_call: TRBJ2-7; cdr3_nt: TGTGCCAGCAGCTTAGCTGACTACGAGCAGTACTTC; cdr3_aa: CASSLADYEQYF
v_call: TRBV20-1; d_call: TRBD2; cdr3_length: 17; clone_size: .; j_call: TRBJ2-3; cdr3_nt: TGCAGTGCTAGCCCGGCGCCGGGAGCGGGAGGGCCAGATACGCAGTATTTT; cdr3_aa: CSASPAPGAGGPDTQYF
v_call: TRBV24-1; d_call: TRBD1; cdr3_length: 16; clone_size: .; j_call: TRBJ1-4; cdr3_nt: TGTGCCACCAGTGATTTCTGGGACAGGTTGTGTGAAAAACTGTTTTTT; cdr3_aa: CATSDFWDRLCEKLFF
v_call: TRBV19; d_call: TRBD2; cdr3_length: 15; clone_size: .; j_call: TRBJ2-1; cdr3_nt: TGTGCCAGTGCCTACGGCGGGAGTCGCTTCAATGAGCAGTTCTTC; cdr3_aa: CASAYGGSRFNEQFF
v_call: TRBV6-2/TRBV6-3; d_call: TRBD1; cdr3_length: 16; clone_size: many; j_call: TRBJ1-5; cdr3_nt: TGTGCCAGCAGGCCCTTGGGACAGGGGACCCATCAGCCCCAGCATTTT; cdr3_aa: CASRPLGQGTHQPQHF
v_call: TRBV24-1; d_call: .; cdr3_length: 13; clone_size: few; j_call: TRBJ2-2; cdr3_nt: TGTGCCACCAGTGAGAAGAACACCGGGGAGCTGTTTTTT; cdr3_aa: CATSEKNTGELFF
v_call: TRBV6-2/TRBV6-3; d_call: TRBD1; cdr3_length: 13; clone_size: many; j_call: TRBJ2-5; cdr3_nt: TGTGCCAGCAGGAGGGACAGGGTAGAGACCCAGTACTTC; cdr3_aa: CASRRDRVETQYF
v_call: TRBV4-1; d_call: .; cdr3_length: 14; clone_size: .; j_call: TRBJ1-2; cdr3_nt: TGCGCCAGCAGCCAAGAGAGATCTAACTATGGCTACACCTTC; cdr3_aa: CASSQERSNYGYTF
v_call: TRBV20-1; d_call: TRBD1; cdr3_length: 14; clone_size: many; j_call: TRBJ1-4; cdr3_nt: TGCAGTGCTAGTGAGGGGGCACGTAATGAAAAACTGTTTTTT; cdr3_aa: CSASEGARNEKLFF
v_call: TRBV28; d_call: .; cdr3_length: 17; clone_size: few; j_call: TRBJ1-6; cdr3_nt: TGTGCCAGCAGTCCGTTCAAGGGAAGGGCCTATAATTCACCCCTCCACTTT; cdr3_aa: CASSPFKGRAYNSPLHF
v_call: TRBV20-1; d_call: TRBD2; cdr3_length: 14; clone_size: many; j_call: TRBJ2-1; cdr3_nt: TGCAGTGCTACGGGACTAGCGGCCTACAATGAGCAGTTCTTC; cdr3_aa: CSATGLAAYNEQFF
v_call: TRBV14; d_call: .; cdr3_length: 15; clone_size: .; j_call: TRBJ1-3; cdr3_nt: TGTGCCAGCAGCCCCTCCGTGGGGCCTGGAAACACCATATATTTT; cdr3_aa: CASSPSVGPGNTIYF
v_call: TRBV18; d_call: .; cdr3_length: 14; clone_size: .; j_call: TRBJ2-7; cdr3_nt: TGTGCCAGCTCACAGAGACAGACGTCCTACGAGCAGTACTTC; cdr3_aa: CASSQRQTSYEQYF
v_call: TRBV5-1; d_call: .; cdr3_length: 16; clone_size: few; j_call: TRBJ2-3; cdr3_nt: TGCGCCAGCAGCTTGGCCTGGGCAGGAGACACAGATACGCAGTATTTT; cdr3_aa: CASSLAWAGDTDTQYF